This T cell receptor beta chain originates from a study of OX40 agonist ivuxolimab in advanced cancers. For the study in its entirety: Ivuxolimab, which targeted the costimulatory receptor OX40 (CD134), was an agonistic, fully human IgG2 monoclonal antibody. Intravenous ivuxolimab was administered to patients every 2 weeks at six dose levels: 0.01, 0.1, 0.3, 1.5, 3 and 10 mg/kg. Of the approximately 50 patients in dose escalation, 19 had hepatocellular carcinoma, some 15 had melanoma, 9 had renal cell carcinoma and 9 had head and neck cancer. A male proportion of around 81% and a mean age of 60 years, ranging from 23 to 79, were recorded for the dose-escalation cohort. Patients were allowed to have had prior anti-PD-1, anti-PD-L1 or anti-CTLA-4 therapy, and approximately 39% of the dose-escalation patients had been treated with checkpoint inhibitors. Partial responses occurred in three dose-escalation patients, of whom one had hepatocellular carcinoma and two had cutaneous melanoma. Peripheral TCRbeta sequencing was intended to test whether TCR sequence diversity was altered and clonal T-cell expansion was caused by ivuxolimab. The monotherapy dose-escalation portion (N ≈ 57 patients) of the phase I ivuxolimab trial is reported in the paper.

The trial excluded patients who had a history of autoimmune disease or were on systemic immunosuppression. Peripheral blood for TCR sequencing was collected from all dose cohorts at baseline, on cycle 4 day 1, and on cycle 7 day 1. The samples were drawn from a first-in-human, open-label, multicenter phase I dose-escalation trial of ivuxolimab. The trial enrolled adults with locally advanced or metastatic head and neck squamous cell, hepatocellular, melanoma or renal cell carcinoma. Before TCR sequencing, CD4+ and CD8+ T cells were separately sorted from peripheral blood. This clone came up a few times. This clone's antigen is unknown. Qualities for individual bases were not recorded, and no much larger clone is one base off. Study-wide conclusions, independent of this receptor: Partial responders in the 0.1-3.0 mg/kg groups had among the lowest normalized peripheral clonal expansion, especially among CD8+ T cells. At doses of 0.1 to 3.0 mg/kg, clonal expansion of both CD4+ and CD8+ blood T cells was observed from baseline to week 6. The antigen specificity of the clonally expanded peripheral T cells was not determined. Low levels of normalized T-cell clonal expansion were also shown by some nonresponding patients. After ivuxolimab, expanded clones were on average more numerous among CD8+ T cells than among CD4+ T cells.

V is reduced by 6 bases and J by 6 bases, leaving a spacing of 18 bases between them. Reading the germline V gene (reference sequence) gives CDR1 MNHNY and CDR2 SVGAGI. Inclusive of the bounding cysteine and phenylalanine, the CDR3 is 14 residues long. Just the 42-base CDR3 DNA is kept, in frame starting at base 1. For sequencing of the TCRbeta CDR3 region, genomic DNA was extracted from the sorted cells. The immunoSEQ Assay was used for sequencing of TCRbeta CDR3 regions. TCRdb obtained this table from immuneACCESS and retained in-frame rearrangements with V and J assigned. These tables miss some clones; where compared with another copy, unresolved V genes account for less than half of the shortfall, and the remainder is unexplained. This sample comprises about 68,000 clones, around 85% of them detected only once. The ten largest clones take up around 0.68% of the sample.

This receptor was taken from an adult with an advanced solid tumor such as melanoma, head and neck, liver or kidney cancer. Material: CD4+ or CD8+ T cells sorted from blood, obtained in a trial of the OX40 agonist ivuxolimab. Recombination linked TRBV6-6 to TRBJ2-7; possibly the D gene is TRBD1, per 5 matching bases. Read as DNA, the sequence is TGTGCCAGCAGCTCCACAACAGGATCGGTCGAGCAGTACTTC. Its product reads: CASSSTTGSVEQYF.